The clone carrying this T cell receptor beta chain has at least ten counts. Its antigen is unidentified. This sample stems from a study of T-cell reconstitution after alpha-beta-depleted transplantation in children. Study-level points and caveats: There were some patients whose high TCRbeta diversity at day 60 came from surviving recipient T cells and thymic progenitors. Once a year had passed after transplant, T-cell counts and diversity came mostly from newly produced T cells. Reports say that about two months after transplant, the alpha-beta T cells came out of several hundred graft clones that had expanded.

This CDR3 is built from 13 residues. Germline V gene lookup returns CDR1 SGHTA and CDR2 FQGNSA. The germline V and J ends were trimmed by 2 bases and 5 bases, with 9 bases remaining between them. A TCRbeta library incorporating unique molecular identifiers was prepared. MiXCR, applied by TCRdb to the PCR reads, yields one record per CDR3 protein. Among approximately 500,000 distinct CDR3 sequences, about 10% were seen once, and the ten largest hold just over 2%. The starting material was PBMCs, obtained before TCRalphabeta/CD19-depleted stem cell transplant. This TCR came from a child aged 2-15 years with inherited bone marrow failure, due to receive a stem cell transplant. The chain joins TRBV7-2 to TRBJ2-5; possible D gene TRBD2, 5 bases. The CDR3 sequence is CASSLRDVETQYF. CDR3 bases: TGTGCCAGCAGCTTACGGGATGTGGAGACCCAGTACTTC.